This TCR beta chain was documented in a study of a mutant IDH1 vaccine in newly diagnosed glioma. The CDR3 has 15 residues. Germline values: CDR1 LNHDA, CDR2 SQIVND (reference sequence). V lost 2 bases and J lost 1, with 9 bases in between. This clone is medium-sized in the sample. Stated time point: baseline, week 1 (first vaccination visit). The treatment is: pre-vaccination baseline after standard-of-care therapy. Assay used: immunoSEQ multiplex PCR; TCRdb lists only in-frame clones, some missing. The sample has around 82,000 clones; more than 65% are singletons. The rearrangement links TRBV19 to TRBJ1-5, with D possibly TRBD1 on 5 matching bases. The sequencing used PBMCs, collected from a glioma patient treated with radiotherapy, temozolomide or both. The sequence derives from a man aged 35 to 55 with glioma. Some clones in this sample may be carry-over from other donors' samples. CDR3 amino acids: CASSIQGGSNQPQHF. CDR3 bases: TGTGCCAGTAGTATACAGGGTGGGAGCAATCAGCCCCAGCATTTT. Based on the CDR3 plus reference TRBV19 and TRBJ1-5, the full variable domain is DGGITQSPKYLFRKEGQNVTLSCEQNLNHDAMYWYRQDPGQGLRLIYYSQIVNDFQKGDIAEGYSVSREKKESFPLTVTSAQKNPTAFYLCASSIQGGSNQPQHFGDGTRLSIL.